The 15 T cell receptor beta chains given below trace back to one sample, sequenced in a study of Ad26.COV2.S vaccination and SARS-CoV-2 variants listed by TCRdb under 2021. In light of the paper, this sample's treatment or condition label describes: roughly 19 received Ad26.COV2.S at low or high dose, single or two shots; about 5 received placebo; per-sample allocation not given. Repertoires of vaccine and placebo recipients were sequenced from samples taken on day 63 after the first injection. Receptor amplification or capture employed the immunoSEQ multiplex PCR assay. TCRdb obtained this table from immuneACCESS and retained in-frame rearrangements with V and J assigned. These tables miss some clones; where compared with another copy, unresolved V genes account for less than half of the shortfall, and the remainder is unexplained. The sample table holds roughly 680,000 clones, of which around 92% were seen once. The ten largest clones capture approximately 1.5% of the sample.

The sample here was peripheral blood, taken in a trial of Ad26.COV2.S vaccine versus placebo. Every receptor here comes from a person aged 18-60 years who received the Ad26.COV2.S COVID-19 vaccine or a placebo.

The rearrangement joins TRBV15 to TRBJ2-2; perhaps TRBD1 as D (6 bases). The CDR3 sequence is 15 residues long. CDR1 is LNHNV, CDR2 YYDKDF, per germline (reference sequence). Trimming took off 5 bases at V and 4 bases at J, with 14 bases between the two ends. The CDR3 loop is CATSPRDTPTGELFF. CDR3 DNA: TGTGCCACCAGCCCCAGGGACACTCCCACCGGGGAGCTGTTTTTT. Combining the CDR3 with reference TRBV15 and TRBJ2-2 gives the whole variable domain DAMVIQNPRYQVTQFGKPVTLSCSQTLNHNVMYWYQQKSSQAPKLLFHYYDKDFNNEADTPDNFQSRRPNTSFCFLDIRSPGLGDTAMYLCATSPRDTPTGELFFGEGSRLTVL.

This clone occurred once. This chain joins TRBV11-2 and TRBJ1-2; no clear D. V lost 5 bases to trimming and J lost 6 bases, with 16 bases between them. The germline CDR1 and CDR2 sequences are SGHAT and FQNNGV. This CDR3 comprises 14 residues. For the CDR3, the DNA is TGTGCCAGCAGCCCCACGACCCTGCGGGATGGCTACACCTTC. Translated, it gives CASSPTTLRDGYTF.

The V and J genes are TRBV29-1 and TRBJ2-7; 8 positions agree with TRBD1. Per the germline V gene, CDR1 is SQVTM and CDR2 is ANQGSEA. The CDR3 totals 12 residues. V shed 5 bases and J 3 bases; nucleotides not matched to a gene: 3. CDR3 protein: CSVLQGDYEQYF. DNA of the CDR3: TGCAGCGTTTTACAGGGGGACTACGAGCAGTACTTC.

This chain connects TRBV24-1 to TRBJ2-1; maybe TRBD2 (6 bases). Trimming took off 7 bases at V and 6 bases at J, with 9 bases between the two ends. Germline V gene lookup returns CDR1 KGHDR and CDR2 SFDVKD. The CDR3 totals 12 residues. The CDR3 nucleotides are TGTGCCACCAGCGGGACTCCCAATGAGCAGTTCTTC. It is translated as CATSGTPNEQFF.

A word on this clone: This CDR3 fails to terminate in the conserved phenylalanine or tryptophan, so it likely reflects a read error. No DNA is shown, since the ends of the CDR3 on it are uncertain; the CDR3 is the one TCRdb lists. This chain uses TRBV10-2 with TRBJ1-2. Including both end residues, the CDR3 is 10 amino acids long. Germline V gene lookup returns CDR1 WSHSY and CDR2 SAAADI. CDR3: CASSESGSPE.

This clone was found a few times. The chain links TRBV15 to TRBJ1-5, with D uncertain. V lost 8 bases and J lost 0, with 8 bases in between. The germline V gene encodes CDR1 LNHNV and CDR2 YYDKDF (reference sequence). The CDR3 is made up of 13 amino acids. The CDR3 coding sequence is TGTGCCACCGGGGTGGATAGCAATCAGCCCCAGCATTTT. Amino acids: CATGVDSNQPQHF.

To note about this clone: Distinct nucleotide sequences in the sample also encode this CDR3. This chain uses TRBV30 with TRBJ2-2, with D uncertain. CDR3 length equals 12 residues. V lost 1 base to trimming and J lost 4 bases, with 4 bases between them. Germline loops: CDR1 GTSNPN, CDR2 SVGIG (reference sequence). This CDR3 reads CAWSGGTGELFF. The CDR3 DNA sequence: TGTGCCTGGAGTGGAGGCACCGGGGAGCTGTTTTTT.

The V call is TRBV6-1, the J call TRBJ1-5, with a possible D match to TRBD1 (5 bases). The ends were cut back, 3 bases at V and 0 bases at J, with 12 bases in the middle. Germline V gene lookup returns CDR1 MNHNS and CDR2 SASEGT. CDR3 length: 16 amino acids. The CDR3 here is CASSDHGTYSNQPQHF. As DNA, the CDR3 is TGTGCCAGCAGTGATCATGGGACGTATAGCAATCAGCCCCAGCATTTT.

V and J are TRBV11-3 and TRBJ2-7, with 10 nucleotides matching TRBD2. Germline-derived CDR1 and CDR2 are SGHNT and YENEEA. This CDR3 has 17 residues. V trimming: 0 bases; J trimming: 0 bases; junction bases outside the gene matches: 5. DNA for the CDR3: TGTGCCAGCAGCTTAGATGGACTAGCGGAAGGCTCCTACGAGCAGTACTTC. This sequence encodes CASSLDGLAEGSYEQYF. The whole variable domain, remainder taken from reference TRBV11-3 and TRBJ2-7, is EAGVVQSPRYKIIEKKQPVAFWCNPISGHNTLYWYLQNLGQGPELLIRYENEEAVDDSQLPKDRFSAERLKGVDSTLKIQPAELGDSAVYLCASSLDGLAEGSYEQYFGPGTRLTVT.

Points on this clone: This specimen includes other DNA sequences encoding the same CDR3. The chain recombines TRBV18 with TRBJ1-5; 7 nucleotides agree with TRBD1. The trim removed 3 bases at V and 4 bases at J, leaving 3 bases unmatched. The CDR3 has 14 residues. Per the germline V gene, CDR1 is KGHSH and CDR2 is LQKENI. The CDR3 sequence is CASSPGQINQPQHF. The CDR3 DNA reads as TGTGCCAGCTCACCGGGACAGATAAATCAGCCCCAGCATTTT. Full variable domain (outside the CDR3, taken from reference TRBV18 and TRBJ1-5): NAGVMQNPRHLVRRRGQEARLRCSPMKGHSHVYWYRQLPEEGLKFMVYLQKENIIDESGMPKERFSAEFPKEGPSILRIQQVVRGDSAAYFCASSPGQINQPQHFGDGTRLSIL.

The chain links TRBV18 to TRBJ2-5; D may be TRBD1 (6 bases). V was trimmed by 3 bases and J by 4 bases, leaving 9 bases between them. The CDR3 has 13 amino acids. In germline, CDR1 is KGHSH, CDR2 LQKENI. CDR3 DNA: TGTGCCAGCTCACCTGGACAGACAGAGACCCAGTACTTC. This codes for CASSPGQTETQYF.

This clone came up once. The chain has TRBV7-6 and TRBJ2-3; 9 nucleotides agree with TRBD2. Germline V gene data show CDR1 as SGHVS and CDR2 as FNYEAQ. V shed 1 base and J 7 bases; nucleotides not matched to a gene: 9. The CDR3 loop spans 16 amino acids. The CDR3 protein is CASSLVLAGIHNTQYF. The CDR3 coding sequence is TGTGCCAGCAGCTTAGTGCTAGCGGGGATACACAATACGCAGTATTTT.

This clone has only one observation. The J gene is TRBJ2-2, the V gene TRBV7-3, with 9 bases fitting TRBD2. The trim removed 1 base at V and 0 bases at J, leaving 3 bases unmatched. Germline CDR1 is SGHTA and CDR2 is FQGTGA. The CDR3 is 17 amino acids. In DNA form, the CDR3 reads TGTGCCAGCAGCTTAAATAGCGGGGGCGCGAACACCGGGGAGCTGTTTTTT. It yields the protein CASSLNSGGANTGELFF.

The table lists this clone with a few counts. This chain joins TRBV3-1 (or the pseudogene TRBV3-2) and TRBJ2-3; 11 bases are shared with TRBD1. CDR1 is LGHDT, CDR2 YNNKEL, per germline (reference sequence). The CDR3 sequence is 15 residues long. V lost 4 bases, J lost 5 bases, and 5 bases stayed unmatched. This CDR3 is CASSLRTGGGDTQYF. In nucleotides, the CDR3 is TGTGCCAGCAGCCTTCGGACAGGGGGCGGAGATACGCAGTATTTT.

The V gene is TRBV3-1 (or the pseudogene TRBV3-2), the J gene TRBJ1-5, with unresolved D. The CDR3 has 16 residues. From germline, CDR1 is LGHDT and CDR2 YNNKEL (reference sequence). The germline V and J ends were trimmed by 0 bases and 0 bases, with 9 bases remaining between them. The CDR3 here is CASSQDGQNSNQPQHF. In DNA form, the CDR3 reads TGTGCCAGCAGCCAAGATGGCCAGAATAGCAATCAGCCCCAGCATTTT.